This TCR beta chain was documented in a study of blood T cells in healthy people across ages. Trimming shortened V by 2 bases and J by 3 bases, and 10 bases separated the two germline ends. The CDR3 has 14 amino acids. Germline assignment: CDR1 MNHEY and CDR2 SVGEGT. This clonotype has a handful of counts. A sample-barcoded 5' primer and a J-beta primer mix were used in a second PCR of roughly 6 to 11 cycles. Each sample provided no less than 2.5 million CDR3-containing paired-end reads. A single record per CDR3 protein comes from TCRdb applying MiXCR to the 5' RACE reads. The table includes 1.4 million or so distinct CDR3 sequences, roughly 43% detected once.

V and J are TRBV6-2 or TRBV6-3 and TRBJ1-1; D remains unclear. The source material was blood. The receptor was derived from a woman aged 18 to 35 in good health. For the CDR3, the DNA is TGTGCCAGCAGTTACCGAGTCTTTCACACTGAAGCTTTCTTT. This translates into CASSYRVFHTEAFF.